This T cell receptor beta chain stems from a study of blood T cell repertoires in COVID-19. Overall study context: The cDNA or gDNA used as material had been derived from T cells, B-cell-depleted T cells, or PBMCs.

Clones were read by immunoSEQ multiplex PCR, and TCRdb kept only the in-frame ones, dropping some. Of over 75,000 clones listed, approximately 82% were seen once; the top ten hold approximately 1.2%. Sequencing input: peripheral blood. The receptor's source is an elderly woman with acute or convalescent COVID-19.

The CDR3 DNA sequence: TGTGCCAGCAGCGTAGGTACGGCCCAGGGCACTGAAGCTTTCTTT. This sequence encodes CASSVGTAQGTEAFF. The chain couples TRBV9 to TRBJ1-1; D might be TRBD1 (5 bases). The ends were cut back, 0 bases at V and 4 bases at J, with 13 bases in the middle. Germline-derived CDR1 and CDR2 are SGDLS and YYNGEE. The CDR3 contains 15 residues.